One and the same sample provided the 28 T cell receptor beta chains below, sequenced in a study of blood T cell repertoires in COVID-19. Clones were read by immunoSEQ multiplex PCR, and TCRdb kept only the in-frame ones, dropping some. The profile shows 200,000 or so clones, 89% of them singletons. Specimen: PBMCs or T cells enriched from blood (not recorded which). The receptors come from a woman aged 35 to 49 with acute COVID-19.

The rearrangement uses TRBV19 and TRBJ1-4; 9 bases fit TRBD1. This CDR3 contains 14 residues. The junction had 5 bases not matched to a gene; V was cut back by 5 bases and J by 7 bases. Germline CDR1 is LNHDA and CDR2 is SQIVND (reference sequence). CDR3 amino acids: CASSPTGGSEKLFF. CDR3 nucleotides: TGTGCCAGTAGTCCTACAGGGGGCTCTGAAAAACTGTTTTTT.

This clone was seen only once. Written as DNA, the CDR3 is TGCGCCAGCAGCCAAGCGGAGGCCCCACTCTACGAGCAGTACTTC. Translated, it gives CASSQAEAPLYEQYF. The chain links TRBV4-1 to TRBJ2-7; weak D call: TRBD2 (5 bases). This CDR3 spans 15 amino acids. Germline V lookup: CDR1 MGHRA, CDR2 YSYEKL. V lost 1 base and J lost 3, with 13 bases in between.

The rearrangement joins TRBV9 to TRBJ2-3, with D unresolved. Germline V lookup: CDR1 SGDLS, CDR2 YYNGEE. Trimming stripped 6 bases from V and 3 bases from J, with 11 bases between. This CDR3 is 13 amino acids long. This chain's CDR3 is CASTSLSTDTQYF. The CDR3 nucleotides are TGTGCCAGCACCTCCTTGAGTACAGATACGCAGTATTTT.

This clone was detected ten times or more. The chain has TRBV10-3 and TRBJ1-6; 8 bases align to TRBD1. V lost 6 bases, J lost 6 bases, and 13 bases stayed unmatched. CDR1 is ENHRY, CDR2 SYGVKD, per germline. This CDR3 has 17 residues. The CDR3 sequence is CAIRYPPRTGLNSPLHF. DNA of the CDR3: TGTGCCATCAGGTATCCGCCTAGGACAGGGCTTAATTCACCCCTCCACTTT.

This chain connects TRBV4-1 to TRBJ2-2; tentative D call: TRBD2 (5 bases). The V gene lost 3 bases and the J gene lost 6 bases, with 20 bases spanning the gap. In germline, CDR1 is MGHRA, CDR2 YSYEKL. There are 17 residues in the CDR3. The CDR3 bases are TGCGCCAGCAGCCACCGGACCTCCGGGTCCGGGGCCGGGGAGCTGTTTTTT. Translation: CASSHRTSGSGAGELFF.

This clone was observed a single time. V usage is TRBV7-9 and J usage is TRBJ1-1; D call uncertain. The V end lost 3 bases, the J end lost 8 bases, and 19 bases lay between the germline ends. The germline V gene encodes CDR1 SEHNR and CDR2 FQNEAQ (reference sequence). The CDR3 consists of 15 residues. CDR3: CASSLDGSSVLEAFF. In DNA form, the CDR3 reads TGTGCCAGCAGCTTGGACGGGAGCTCCGTTTTAGAAGCTTTCTTT. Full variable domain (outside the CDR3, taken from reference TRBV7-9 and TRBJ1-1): DTGVSQNPRHKITKRGQNVTFRCDPISEHNRLYWYRQTLGQGPEFLTYFQNEAQLEKSRLLSDRFSAERPKGSFSTLEIQRTEQGDSAMYLCASSLDGSSVLEAFFGQGTRLTVV.

CDR3 coding DNA: TGCGCCAGCAGCCCGGGACAGGGGGCTCCAAACGAGCAGTACTTC. Residues: CASSPGQGAPNEQYF. The chain links TRBV5-1 to TRBJ2-7, with 12 bases fitting TRBD1. After removal of 4 bases from V and 5 bases from J, the junction contained 7 bases not matched to a gene. The CDR3 is made up of 15 amino acids. Germline lookup yields CDR1 SGHRS and CDR2 YFSETQ.

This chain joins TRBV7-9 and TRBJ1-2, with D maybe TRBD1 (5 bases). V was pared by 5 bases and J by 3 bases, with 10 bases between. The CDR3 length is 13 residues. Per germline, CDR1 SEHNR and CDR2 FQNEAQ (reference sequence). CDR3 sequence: CASSPGGYYGYTF. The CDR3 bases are TGTGCCAGCAGCCCGGGGGGGTACTATGGCTACACCTTC.

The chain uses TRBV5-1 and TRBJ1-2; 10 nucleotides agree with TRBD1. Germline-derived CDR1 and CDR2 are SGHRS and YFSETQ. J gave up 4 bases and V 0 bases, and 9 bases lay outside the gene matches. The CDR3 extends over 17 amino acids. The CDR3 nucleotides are TGCGCCAGCAGCTTGGGACAGGGGGCGCAGAGCGGCTATGGCTACACCTTC. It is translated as CASSLGQGAQSGYGYTF. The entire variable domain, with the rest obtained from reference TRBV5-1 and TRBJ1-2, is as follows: KAGVTQTPRYLIKTRGQQVTLSCSPISGHRSVSWYQQTPGQGLQFLFEYFSETQRNKGNFPGRFSGRQFSNSRSEMNVSTLELGDSALYLCASSLGQGAQSGYGYTFGSGTRLTVV.

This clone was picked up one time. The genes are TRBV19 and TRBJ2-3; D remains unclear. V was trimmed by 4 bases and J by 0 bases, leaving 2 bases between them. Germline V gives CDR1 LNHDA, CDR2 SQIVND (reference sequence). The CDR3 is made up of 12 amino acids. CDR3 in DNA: TGTGCCAGTAGTACTAGCACAGATACGCAGTATTTT. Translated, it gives CASSTSTDTQYF.

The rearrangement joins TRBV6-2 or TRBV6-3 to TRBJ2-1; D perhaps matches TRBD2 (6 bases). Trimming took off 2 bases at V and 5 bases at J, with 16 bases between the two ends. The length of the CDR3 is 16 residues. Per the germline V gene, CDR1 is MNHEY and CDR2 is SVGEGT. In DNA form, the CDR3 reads TGTGCCAGCAGTTACCTTGGGGGGTCCGTAGACAATGAGCAGTTCTTC. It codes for CASSYLGGSVDNEQFF.

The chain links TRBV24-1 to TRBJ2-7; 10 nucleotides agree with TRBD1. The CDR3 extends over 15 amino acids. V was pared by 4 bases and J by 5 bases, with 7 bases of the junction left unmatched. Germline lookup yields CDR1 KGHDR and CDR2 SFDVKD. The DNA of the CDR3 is TGTGCCACCAGTGACCCGGACAGGGGGGGGAACGAGCAGTACTTC. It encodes CATSDPDRGGNEQYF.

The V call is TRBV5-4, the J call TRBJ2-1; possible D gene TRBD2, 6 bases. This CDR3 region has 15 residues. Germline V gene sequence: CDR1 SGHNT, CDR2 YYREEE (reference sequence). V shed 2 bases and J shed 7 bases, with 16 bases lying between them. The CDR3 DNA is TGTGCCAGCAGCTTAACCGGGGGATCGTGGAATGAGCAGTTCTTC. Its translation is CASSLTGGSWNEQFF.

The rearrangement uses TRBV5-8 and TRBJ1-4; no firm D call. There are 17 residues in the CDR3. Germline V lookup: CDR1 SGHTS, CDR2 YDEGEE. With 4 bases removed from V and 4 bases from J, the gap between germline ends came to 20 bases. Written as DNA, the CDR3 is TGTGCCAGCAGCCTAAATCCCGGGGTCGTCGTTAATGAAAAACTGTTTTTT. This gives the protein CASSLNPGVVVNEKLFF.

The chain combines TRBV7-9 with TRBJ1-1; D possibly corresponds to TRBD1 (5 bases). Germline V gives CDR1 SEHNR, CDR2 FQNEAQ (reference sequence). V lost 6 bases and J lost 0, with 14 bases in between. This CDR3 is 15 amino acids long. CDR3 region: CASSWDRGVNTEAFF. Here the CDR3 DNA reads TGTGCCAGCAGTTGGGACCGCGGGGTGAACACTGAAGCTTTCTTT.

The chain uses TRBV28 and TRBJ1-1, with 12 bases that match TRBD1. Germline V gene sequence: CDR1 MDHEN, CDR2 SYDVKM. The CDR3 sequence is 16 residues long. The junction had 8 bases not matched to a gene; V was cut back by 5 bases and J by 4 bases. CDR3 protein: CASSPGQGARGTEAFF. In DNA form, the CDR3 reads TGTGCCAGCAGTCCGGGACAGGGGGCGCGAGGCACTGAAGCTTTCTTT.

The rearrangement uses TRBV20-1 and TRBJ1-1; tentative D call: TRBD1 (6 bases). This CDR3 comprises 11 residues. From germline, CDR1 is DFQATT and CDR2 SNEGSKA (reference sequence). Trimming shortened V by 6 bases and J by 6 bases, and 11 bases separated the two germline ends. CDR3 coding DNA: TGCAGTGCCCCGACAGGTTCTGAAGCTTTCTTT. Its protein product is CSAPTGSEAFF.

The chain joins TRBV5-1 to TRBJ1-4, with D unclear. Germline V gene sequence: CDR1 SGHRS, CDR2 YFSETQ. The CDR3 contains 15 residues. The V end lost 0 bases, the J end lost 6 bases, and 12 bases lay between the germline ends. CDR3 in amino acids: CASSLERARDEKLFF. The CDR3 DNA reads TGCGCCAGCAGCTTGGAGAGGGCGAGGGATGAAAAACTGTTTTTT.

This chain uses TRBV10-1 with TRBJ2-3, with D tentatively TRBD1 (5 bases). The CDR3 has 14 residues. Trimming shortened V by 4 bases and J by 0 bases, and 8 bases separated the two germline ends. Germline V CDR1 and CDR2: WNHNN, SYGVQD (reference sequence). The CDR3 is CASSGTTSTDTQYF. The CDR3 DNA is TGCGCCAGCAGTGGGACAACTAGCACAGATACGCAGTATTTT.

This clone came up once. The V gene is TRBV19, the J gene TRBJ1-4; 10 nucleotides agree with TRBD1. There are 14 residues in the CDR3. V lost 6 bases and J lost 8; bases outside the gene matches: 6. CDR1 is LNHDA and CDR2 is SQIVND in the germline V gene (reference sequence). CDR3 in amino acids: CASRETGGSEKLFF. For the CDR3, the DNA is TGTGCCAGTAGGGAGACAGGGGGCAGCGAAAAACTGTTTTTT.

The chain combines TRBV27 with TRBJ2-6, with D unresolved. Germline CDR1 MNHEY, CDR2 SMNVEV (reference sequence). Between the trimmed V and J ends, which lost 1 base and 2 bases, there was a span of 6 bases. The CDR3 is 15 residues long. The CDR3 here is CASSLWPPGANVLTF. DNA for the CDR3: TGTGCCAGCAGTTTATGGCCCCCTGGGGCCAACGTCCTGACTTTC.

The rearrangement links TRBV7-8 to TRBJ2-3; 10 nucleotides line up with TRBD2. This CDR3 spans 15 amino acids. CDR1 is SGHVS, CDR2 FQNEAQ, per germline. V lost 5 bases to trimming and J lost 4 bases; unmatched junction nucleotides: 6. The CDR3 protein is CASSRGTSVPDTQYF. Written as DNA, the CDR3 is TGTGCCAGCAGCCGAGGGACTAGCGTCCCAGATACGCAGTATTTT.

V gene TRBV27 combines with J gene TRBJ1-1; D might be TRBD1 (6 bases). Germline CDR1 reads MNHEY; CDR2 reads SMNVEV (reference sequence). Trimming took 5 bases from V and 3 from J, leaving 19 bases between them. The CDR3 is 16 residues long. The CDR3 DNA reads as TGTGCCAGCAGTCCCCGTCAACAGGGCGGTGACACTGAAGCTTTCTTT. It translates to CASSPRQQGGDTEAFF.

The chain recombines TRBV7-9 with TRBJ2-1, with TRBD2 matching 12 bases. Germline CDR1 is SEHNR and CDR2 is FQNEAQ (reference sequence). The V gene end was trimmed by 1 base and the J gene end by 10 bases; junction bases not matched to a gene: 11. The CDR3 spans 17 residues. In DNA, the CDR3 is TGTGCCAGCAGCTTAGAGTTGCCTAGCGGGAGGGCCTGGGAGCAGTTCTTC. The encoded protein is CASSLELPSGRAWEQFF.

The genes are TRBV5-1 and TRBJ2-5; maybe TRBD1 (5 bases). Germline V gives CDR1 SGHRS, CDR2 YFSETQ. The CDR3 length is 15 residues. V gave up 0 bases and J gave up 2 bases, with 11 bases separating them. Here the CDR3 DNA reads TGCGCCAGCAGCTTGGGTCAAGGGGAACAAGAGACCCAGTACTTC. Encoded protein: CASSLGQGEQETQYF.

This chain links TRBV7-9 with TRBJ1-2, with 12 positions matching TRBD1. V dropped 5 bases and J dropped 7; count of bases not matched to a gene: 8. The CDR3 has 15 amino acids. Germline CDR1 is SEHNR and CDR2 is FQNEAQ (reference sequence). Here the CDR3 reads CASSIGTGGTGGYTF. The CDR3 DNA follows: TGTGCCAGCAGCATAGGGACAGGGGGCACTGGTGGCTACACCTTC.

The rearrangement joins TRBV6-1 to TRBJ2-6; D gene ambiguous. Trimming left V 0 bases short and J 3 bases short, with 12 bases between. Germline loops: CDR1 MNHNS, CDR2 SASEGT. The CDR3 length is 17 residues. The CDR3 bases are TGTGCCAGCAGTGAAGCTCCAGGTATAGGTGGGGCCAACGTCCTGACTTTC. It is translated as CASSEAPGIGGANVLTF.

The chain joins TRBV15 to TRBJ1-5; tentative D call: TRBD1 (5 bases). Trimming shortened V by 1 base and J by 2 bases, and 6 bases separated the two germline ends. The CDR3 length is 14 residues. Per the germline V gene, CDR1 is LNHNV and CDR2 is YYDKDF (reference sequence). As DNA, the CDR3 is TGTGCCACCAGCAGAGCCAGGGGCAATCAGCCCCAGCATTTT. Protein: CATSRARGNQPQHF.